What follows describes a single TCR beta chain. This clonotype was detected a few times. Its antigen is not yet known. Base-call qualities are not available, and no considerably larger clone is one nucleotide away. These data come from a study of T cell repertoires in cytomegalovirus infection (dated by TCRdb to about 2019). Looking at the study overall: Donor HLA type was relevant to the analysis, because carriage of CMV infection together with the matching HLA type was indicated by public TCR beta signatures.

The reads were generated on an Illumina HiSeq 1500. The raw public data were reprocessed by TCRdb itself: fastp quality trimming at Q25, MiXCR clonotype calling, in-frame beta chains only. CDR3 protein sequences are deduplicated, and each keeps its most common genes and DNA. The sample table shows about 680,000 distinct CDR3 sequences, and 20% to 25% are seen once. The ten largest clones represent roughly 8% of the sample. Overall results and qualifications from the work: In both this cohort and an independent roughly 400-donor cohort, the cumulative frequency of public TCR beta family members distinguished carriers of CMV infection plus the relevant HLA type. The ex vivo response was dominated by HLA-C-restricted CMV-specific TCR beta clonotypes, and the single most frequent clonotype in two of eight donors was supplied by these HLA-C-restricted clonotypes.

From its cysteine to its phenylalanine, the CDR3 spans 18 amino acids. Left in the record is the CDR3 DNA by itself, 54 bases read in frame from the first base. Between the V and J ends, shortened by 4 bases and 0 bases respectively, the junction contains 17 bases. CDR1 and CDR2 are drawn from the germline V gene: SGHRS, YFSETQ. The receptor comes from a human donor in good health (CMV status not recorded). Some clones in this sample may be carry-over from other donors' samples. The sample comprised CD8+ T cells from PBMCs. Recombination linked TRBV5-1 to TRBJ2-6; a tentative D call is TRBD2 (5 bases match). The DNA is as follows: TGCGCCAGCAGCCCCACCCCAATCGGGGACTCTGGGGCCAACGTCCTGACTTTC. This gives the protein CASSPTPIGDSGANVLTF.